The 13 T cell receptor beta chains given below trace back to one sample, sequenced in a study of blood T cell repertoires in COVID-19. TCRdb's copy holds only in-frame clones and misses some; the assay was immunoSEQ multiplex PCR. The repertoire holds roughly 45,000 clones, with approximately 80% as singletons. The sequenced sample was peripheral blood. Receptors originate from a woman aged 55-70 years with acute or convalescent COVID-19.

CDR3 sequence (DNA): TGTGCCAGCAGCGTCACGGTCACAGATACGCAGTATTTT. Protein product: CASSVTVTDTQYF. This chain uses TRBV9 with TRBJ2-3; no clear D gene. The germline V gene encodes CDR1 SGDLS and CDR2 YYNGEE. The CDR3 has 13 residues. V dropped 2 bases and J dropped 2 bases, with 6 bases sitting between them.

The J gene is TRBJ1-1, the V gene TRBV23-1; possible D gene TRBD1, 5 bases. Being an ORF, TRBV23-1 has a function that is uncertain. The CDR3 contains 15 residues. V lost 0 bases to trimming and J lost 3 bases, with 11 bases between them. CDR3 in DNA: TGCGCCAGCAGTCAATCGGGGGGGGAGCACACTGAAGCTTTCTTT. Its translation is CASSQSGGEHTEAFF.

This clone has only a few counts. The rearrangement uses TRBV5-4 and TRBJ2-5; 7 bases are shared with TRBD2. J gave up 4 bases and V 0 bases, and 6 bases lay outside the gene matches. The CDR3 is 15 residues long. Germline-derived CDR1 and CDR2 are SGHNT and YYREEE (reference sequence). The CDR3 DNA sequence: TGTGCCAGCAGCTTGGACGGGACTACCATAGAGACCCAGTACTTC. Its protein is CASSLDGTTIETQYF.

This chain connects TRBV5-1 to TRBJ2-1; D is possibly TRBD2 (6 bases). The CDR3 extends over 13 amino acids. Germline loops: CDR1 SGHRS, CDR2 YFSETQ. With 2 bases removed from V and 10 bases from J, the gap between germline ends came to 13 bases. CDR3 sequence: CASSLHDGGEQFF. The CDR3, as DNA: TGCGCCAGCAGCTTACATGACGGGGGAGAGCAGTTCTTC.

DNA for the CDR3: TGTGCCAGCAACGACAGCCCTCATGAAAAACTGTTTTTT. It is translated as CASNDSPHEKLFF. This rearrangement joins TRBV12-3 or TRBV12-4 to TRBJ1-4; tentatively, D is TRBD1 (5 bases). This CDR3 spans 13 amino acids. With 7 bases removed from V and 6 bases from J, the gap between germline ends came to 12 bases.

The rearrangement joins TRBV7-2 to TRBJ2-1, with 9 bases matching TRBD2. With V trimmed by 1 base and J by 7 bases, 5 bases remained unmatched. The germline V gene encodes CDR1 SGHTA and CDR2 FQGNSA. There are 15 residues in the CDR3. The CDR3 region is CASSLVAGGGNEQFF. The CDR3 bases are TGTGCCAGCAGCTTAGTGGCGGGAGGGGGAAATGAGCAGTTCTTC.

CDR3 sequence: CASSKGQGDTEAFF. The CDR3 DNA follows: TGTGCCAGCTCGAAGGGACAGGGAGACACTGAAGCTTTCTTT. V is TRBV18 and J is TRBJ1-1; 9 bases match TRBD1. Germline trimming cut 6 bases from V and 3 bases from J; bases unmatched to any gene: 5. The CDR3 is 14 amino acids. Germline lookup yields CDR1 KGHSH and CDR2 LQKENI.

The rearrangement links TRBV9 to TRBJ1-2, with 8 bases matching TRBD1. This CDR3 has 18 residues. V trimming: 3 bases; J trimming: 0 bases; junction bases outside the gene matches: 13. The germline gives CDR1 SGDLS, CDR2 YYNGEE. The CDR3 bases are TGTGCCAGCAGCGGAGTCGGGATTACAGGGGGACCTAACTATGGCTACACCTTC. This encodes CASSGVGITGGPNYGYTF.

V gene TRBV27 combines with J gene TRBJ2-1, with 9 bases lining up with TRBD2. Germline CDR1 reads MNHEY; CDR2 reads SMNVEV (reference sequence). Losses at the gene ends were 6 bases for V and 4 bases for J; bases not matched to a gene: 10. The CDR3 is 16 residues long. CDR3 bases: TGTGCCAGCAGAACCAGGACTAGCGCGGCGTACAATGAGCAGTTCTTC. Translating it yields CASRTRTSAAYNEQFF.

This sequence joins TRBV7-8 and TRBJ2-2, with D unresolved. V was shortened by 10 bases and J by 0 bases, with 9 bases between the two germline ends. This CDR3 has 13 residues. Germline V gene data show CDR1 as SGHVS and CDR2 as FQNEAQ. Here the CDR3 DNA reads TGTGCCACCCAGGAAGCGAACACCGGGGAGCTGTTTTTT. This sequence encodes CATQEANTGELFF.

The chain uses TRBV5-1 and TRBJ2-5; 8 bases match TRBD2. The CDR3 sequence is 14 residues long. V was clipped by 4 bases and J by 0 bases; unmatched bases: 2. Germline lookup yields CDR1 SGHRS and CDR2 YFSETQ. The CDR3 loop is CASSETSDQETQYF. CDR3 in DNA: TGCGCCAGCAGCGAGACTAGCGACCAAGAGACCCAGTACTTC.

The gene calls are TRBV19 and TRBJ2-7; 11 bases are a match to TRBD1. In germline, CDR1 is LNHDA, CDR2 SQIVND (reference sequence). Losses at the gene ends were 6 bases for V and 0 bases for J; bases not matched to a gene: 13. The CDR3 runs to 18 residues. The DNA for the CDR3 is TGTGCCAGTAGCCCCGGACAGGGGGCGAAAACTAGCTCCTACGAGCAGTACTTC. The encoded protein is CASSPGQGAKTSSYEQYF.

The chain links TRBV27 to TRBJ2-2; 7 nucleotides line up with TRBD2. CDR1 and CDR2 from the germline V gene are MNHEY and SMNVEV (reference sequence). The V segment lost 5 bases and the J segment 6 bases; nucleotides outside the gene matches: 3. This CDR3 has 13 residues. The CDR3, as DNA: TGTGCCAGCAGTCCCACTAGCGCCGGGGAGCTGTTTTTT. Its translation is CASSPTSAGELFF.